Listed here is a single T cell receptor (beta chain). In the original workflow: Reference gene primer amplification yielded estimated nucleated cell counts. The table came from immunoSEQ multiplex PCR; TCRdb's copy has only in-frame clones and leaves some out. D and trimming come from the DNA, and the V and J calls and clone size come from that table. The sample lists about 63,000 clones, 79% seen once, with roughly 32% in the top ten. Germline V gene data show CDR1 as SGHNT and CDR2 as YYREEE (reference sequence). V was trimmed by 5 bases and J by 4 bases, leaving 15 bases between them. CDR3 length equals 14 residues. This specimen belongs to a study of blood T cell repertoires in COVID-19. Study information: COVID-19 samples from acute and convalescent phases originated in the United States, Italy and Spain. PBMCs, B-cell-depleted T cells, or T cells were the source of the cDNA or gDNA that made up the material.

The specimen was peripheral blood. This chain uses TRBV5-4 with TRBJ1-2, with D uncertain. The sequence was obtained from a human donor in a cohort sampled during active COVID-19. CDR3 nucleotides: TGTGCCAGCAGGGCCCAGGATGTAAGCTATGGCTACACCTTC. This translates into CASRAQDVSYGYTF.